This TCR beta chain was identified during a study of cytomegalovirus exposure and HLA in healthy donors. The overall study: An early data release held some 85 million unique TCRs from HLA-typed donors.

The PCR made use of 60 Vbeta and 13 Jbeta primers. Sequenced by immunoSEQ multiplex PCR; TCRdb stores in-frame clones only, minus some. The repertoire holds some 120,000 clones, roughly 80% seen once, with 2.5% to 3% in the top ten. V shed 0 bases and J 7 bases; nucleotides not matched to a gene: 8. The CDR3 covers 15 residues. Germline values: CDR1 SGHNT, CDR2 YYREEE (reference sequence). This chain links TRBV5-4 with TRBJ2-3, with 7 positions matching TRBD2. Sequencing was done on a sample of PBMCs. The TCR originated in a young man in good health and CMV-seronegative. CDR3: CASSLGGRERNTQYF. Here the CDR3 DNA reads TGTGCCAGCAGCTTGGGTGGGCGGGAGAGGAATACGCAGTATTTT.